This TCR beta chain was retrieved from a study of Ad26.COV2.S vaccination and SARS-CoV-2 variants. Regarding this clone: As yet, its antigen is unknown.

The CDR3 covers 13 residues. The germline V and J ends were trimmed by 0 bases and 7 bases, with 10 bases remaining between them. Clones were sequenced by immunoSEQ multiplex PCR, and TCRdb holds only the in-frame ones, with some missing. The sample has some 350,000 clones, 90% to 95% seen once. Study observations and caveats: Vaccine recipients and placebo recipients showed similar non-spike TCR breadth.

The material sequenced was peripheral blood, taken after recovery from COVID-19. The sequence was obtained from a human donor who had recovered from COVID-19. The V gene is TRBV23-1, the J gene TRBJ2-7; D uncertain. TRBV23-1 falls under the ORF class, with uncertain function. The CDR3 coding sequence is TGCGCCAGCAGTCAATCCTTTCCCGATGAGCAGTACTTC. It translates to CASSQSFPDEQYF.